Here is one T cell receptor beta chain with its context. The antigen is unknown. This record belongs to a study of T cells in Graves' hyperthyroidism and ophthalmopathy. The study's findings and limits: Blood also carried most thyroid clonotypes expanded above 0.001. A model of 13 V-J features distinguished ophthalmopathy from stable hyperthyroidism.

V dropped 2 bases and J dropped 4; count of bases not matched to a gene: 8. The CDR3 sequence is 15 residues long. Looked up from germline, CDR1 is SEHNR and CDR2 is FQNEAQ (reference sequence). RNA transcripts yielded amplified TCR beta CDR3 regions. First-round RT-PCR targeting the TCR CDR3 was performed with the HTBI primer set. TCRdb independently ran MiXCR on the multiplex PCR reads; one entry per CDR3 protein. The repertoire holds more than 500,000 distinct CDR3 sequences, with 46% as singletons. The chain combines TRBV7-9 with TRBJ2-7; TRBD2 matches at 7 bases. This receptor was obtained from an adult woman with Graves' disease, either hyperthyroidism or ophthalmopathy (not recorded which). Sequencing was performed on peripheral blood or thyroid tissue (not recorded which). This chain's CDR3 is CASSLLGGPIYEQYF. The CDR3 nucleotides are TGTGCCAGCAGCTTACTGGGAGGGCCGATTTACGAGCAGTACTTC.